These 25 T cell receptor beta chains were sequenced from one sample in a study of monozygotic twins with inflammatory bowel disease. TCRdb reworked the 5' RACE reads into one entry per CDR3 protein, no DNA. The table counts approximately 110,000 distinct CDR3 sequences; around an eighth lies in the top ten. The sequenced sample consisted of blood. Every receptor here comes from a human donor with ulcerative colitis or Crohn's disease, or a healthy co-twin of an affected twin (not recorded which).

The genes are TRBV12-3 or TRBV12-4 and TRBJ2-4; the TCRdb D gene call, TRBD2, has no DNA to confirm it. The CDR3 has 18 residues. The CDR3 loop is CASSRYASGSRTKNIQYF.

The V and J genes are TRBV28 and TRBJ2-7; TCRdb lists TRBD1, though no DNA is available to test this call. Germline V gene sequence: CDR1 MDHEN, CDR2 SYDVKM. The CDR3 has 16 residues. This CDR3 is CASSSPGDRASYEQYF.

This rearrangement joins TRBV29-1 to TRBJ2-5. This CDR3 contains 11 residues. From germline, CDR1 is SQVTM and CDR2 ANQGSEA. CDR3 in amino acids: CSVFMGETQYF.

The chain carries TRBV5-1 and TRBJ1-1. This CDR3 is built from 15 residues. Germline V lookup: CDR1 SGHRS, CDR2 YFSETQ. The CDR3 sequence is CASSQSRGGYTEAFF.

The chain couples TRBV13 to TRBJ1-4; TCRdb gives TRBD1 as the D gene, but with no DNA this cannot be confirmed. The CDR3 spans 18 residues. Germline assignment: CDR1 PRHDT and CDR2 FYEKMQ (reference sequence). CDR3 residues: CASRRWTLTDRFNEKLFF.

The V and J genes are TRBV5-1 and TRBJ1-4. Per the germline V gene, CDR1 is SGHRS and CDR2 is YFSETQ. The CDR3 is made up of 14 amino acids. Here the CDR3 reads CASSLDTDREKLFF.

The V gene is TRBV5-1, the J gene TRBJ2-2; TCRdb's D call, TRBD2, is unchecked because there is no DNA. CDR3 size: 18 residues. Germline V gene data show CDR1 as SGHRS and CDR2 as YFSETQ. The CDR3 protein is CASSWGSSAGGNTGELFF.

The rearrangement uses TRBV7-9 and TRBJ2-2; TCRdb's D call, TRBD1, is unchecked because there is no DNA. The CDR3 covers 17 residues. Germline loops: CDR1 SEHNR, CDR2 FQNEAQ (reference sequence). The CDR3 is CASTKSGQGPNTGELFF.

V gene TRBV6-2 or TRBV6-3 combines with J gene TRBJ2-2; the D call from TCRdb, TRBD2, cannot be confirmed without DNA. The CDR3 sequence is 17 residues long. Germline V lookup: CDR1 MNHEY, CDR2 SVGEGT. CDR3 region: CASSYSPSGSPTGELFF.

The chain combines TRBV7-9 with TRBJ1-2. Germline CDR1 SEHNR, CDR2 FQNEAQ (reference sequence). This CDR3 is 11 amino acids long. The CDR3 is CASSFTDGYTF.

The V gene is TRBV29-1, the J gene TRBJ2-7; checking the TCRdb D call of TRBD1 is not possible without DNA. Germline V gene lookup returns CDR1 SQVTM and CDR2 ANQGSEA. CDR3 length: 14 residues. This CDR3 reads CSVVPTGFLYEQYF.

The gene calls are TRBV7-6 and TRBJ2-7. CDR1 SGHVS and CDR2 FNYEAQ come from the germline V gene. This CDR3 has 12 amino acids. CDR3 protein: CASSLDGHEQYF.

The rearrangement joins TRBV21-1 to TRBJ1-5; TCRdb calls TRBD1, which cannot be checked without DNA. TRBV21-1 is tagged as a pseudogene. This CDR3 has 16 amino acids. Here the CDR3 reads CASSKSPGGAKQPQHF.

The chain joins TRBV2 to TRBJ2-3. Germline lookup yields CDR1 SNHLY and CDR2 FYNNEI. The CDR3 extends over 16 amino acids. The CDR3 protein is CASSEDPQESTDTQYF. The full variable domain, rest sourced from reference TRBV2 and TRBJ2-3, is EPEVTQTPSHQVTQMGQEVILRCVPISNHLYFYWYRQILGQKVEFLVSFYNNEISEKSEIFDDQFSVERPDGSNFTLKIRSTKLEDSAMYFCASSEDPQESTDTQYFGPGTRLTVL.

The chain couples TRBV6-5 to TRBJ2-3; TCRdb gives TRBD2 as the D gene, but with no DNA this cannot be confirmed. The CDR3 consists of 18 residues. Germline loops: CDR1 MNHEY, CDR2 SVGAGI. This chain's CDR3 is CASSYGLAGGQSTDTQYF.

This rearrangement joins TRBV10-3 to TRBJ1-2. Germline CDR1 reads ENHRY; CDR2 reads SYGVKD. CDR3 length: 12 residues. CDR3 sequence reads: CAISEVVYGYTF.

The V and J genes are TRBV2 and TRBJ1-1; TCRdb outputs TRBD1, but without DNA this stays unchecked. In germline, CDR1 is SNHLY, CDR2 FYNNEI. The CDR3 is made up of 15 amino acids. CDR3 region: CASSELGAILPVAFF.

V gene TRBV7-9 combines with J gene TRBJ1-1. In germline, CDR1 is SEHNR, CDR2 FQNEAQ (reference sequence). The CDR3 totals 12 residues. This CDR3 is CASSFMNTEAFF. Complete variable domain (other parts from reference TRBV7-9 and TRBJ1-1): DTGVSQNPRHKITKRGQNVTFRCDPISEHNRLYWYRQTLGQGPEFLTYFQNEAQLEKSRLLSDRFSAERPKGSFSTLEIQRTEQGDSAMYLCASSFMNTEAFFGQGTRLTVV.

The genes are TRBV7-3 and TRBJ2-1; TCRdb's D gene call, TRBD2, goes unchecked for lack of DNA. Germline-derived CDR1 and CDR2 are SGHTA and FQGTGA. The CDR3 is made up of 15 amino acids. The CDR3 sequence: CASSLIRGGYNEQFF.

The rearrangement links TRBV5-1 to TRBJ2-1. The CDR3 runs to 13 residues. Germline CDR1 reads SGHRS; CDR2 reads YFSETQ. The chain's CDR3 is CASRFMANNEQFF.

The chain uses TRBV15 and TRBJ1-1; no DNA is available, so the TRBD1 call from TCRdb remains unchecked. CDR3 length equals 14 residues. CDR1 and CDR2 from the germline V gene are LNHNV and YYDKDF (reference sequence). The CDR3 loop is CATSRGARVLEAFF.

The CDR3 is CSALDRVGSSYNEHFF. V and J are TRBV20-1 and TRBJ2-1; the TRBD1 assignment by TCRdb is unverifiable without DNA. The CDR3 is 16 amino acids. CDR1 and CDR2 from the germline V gene are DFQATT and SNEGSKA (reference sequence).

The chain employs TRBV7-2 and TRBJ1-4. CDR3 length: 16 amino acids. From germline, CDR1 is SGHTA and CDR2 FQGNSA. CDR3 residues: CASSLESATNDAKLFF.

This CDR3 reads CASSQVPSRQDNEQFF. This rearrangement joins TRBV4-3 to TRBJ2-1; TCRdb calls TRBD1, which cannot be checked without DNA. Germline V gene lookup returns CDR1 LGHNA and CDR2 YSLEER. There are 16 residues in the CDR3.

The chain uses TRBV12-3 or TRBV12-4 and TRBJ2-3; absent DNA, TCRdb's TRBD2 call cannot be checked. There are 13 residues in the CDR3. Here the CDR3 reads CASSRSGSDTQYF.